This is a list of T cell receptor beta chains from one sample in a study of preoperative IRX-2 immunotherapy in early breast cancer. Clones were read by immunoSEQ multiplex PCR, and TCRdb kept only the in-frame ones, dropping some. Of approximately 30,000 clones in the sample, roughly nine tenths were seen once. Material: tumor tissue, obtained after IRX-2 immunotherapy. The receptors here all came from a human donor with breast cancer. The CDR3 runs from the conserved cysteine through the conserved F or W.

V	J	length	CDR3
TRBV1	TRBJ1-2	15	CTSSQEGCTIYGYTF
TRBV11-3	TRBJ2-7	15	CASRVGGTNSYEQYF
TRBV7-4	TRBJ1-4	15	CASSSGQAGREKLFF
TRBV5-1	TRBJ1-2	14	CASRPGGLDYGYTF
TRBV1	TRBJ1-2	12	CASSQGGSGYTF
TRBV12-5	TRBJ2-7	14	CASAKAALPYEQYF
TRBV14	TRBJ2-1	16	CASSQGLARGLNEQFF
TRBV18	TRBJ1-5	13	CASSPGGPQPQHF
TRBV30	TRBJ2-7	12	CAWRWGTYEQYF
TRBV6-8	TRBJ1-1	14	CAIGASGTGQNAFF
TRBV15	TRBJ1-3	14	CATSRDMRVNTIYF
TRBV6-8	TRBJ2-3	13	CASGGQGGDTQYF
TRBV6-8	TRBJ1-1	16	CASSPRDRGLNTEAFF
TRBV10-3	TRBJ2-2	18	CAISESTRGTSNPGELFF
TRBV6-8	TRBJ1-3	16	CASSYSRASSGNTIYF
TRBV11-3	TRBJ2-1	14	CASIEGSLYNEQFF
TRBV5-1	TRBJ1-1	17	CASSLGPIRGMGTEAFF
TRBV12-2	TRBJ2-3	14	CASLAGGSTDTQYF
TRBV11-3	TRBJ1-1	15	CASSLVGRGNTEAFF
TRBV11-3	TRBJ1-2	14	CASSLGSLKYGYTF
TRBV11-3	TRBJ1-2	16	CASSLDLGRGNYGYTF
TRBV11-3	TRBJ2-2	14	CASSLGPNTGELFF
TRBV12-5	TRBJ2-3	16	CASGPVGELSTDTQYF
TRBV11-3	TRBJ1-1	16	CASRRITGTVNTEAFF
TRBV18	TRBJ2-3	16	CASSQTSGSGTDTQYF
TRBV11-3	TRBJ2-1	14	CASSANAWMDEQFF
TRBV6-8	TRBJ1-2	15	CASSYSGQGSDGYTF
TRBV18	TRBJ2-3	16	CASSSGLAGNTDTQYF
TRBV19	TRBJ1-2	14	CASSIRGFDYGYTF
TRBV7-7	TRBJ1-2	14	CASNTRGERGGYTF
TRBV5-1	TRBJ2-2	14	CASSLGQRAGELFF
TRBV7-8	TRBJ1-2	15	CASSLAQGADYGYTF
TRBV15	TRBJ2-5	14	CATSRDRAQETQYF
TRBV5-1	TRBJ1-2	14	CASSSKQGNYGYTF
TRBV28	TRBJ1-1	15	CASSETGGALTEAFF
TRBV28	TRBJ2-5	12	CASSAPPETQYF
TRBV28	TRBJ1-2	17	CASSLGHTGSEGYGYTF
TRBV10-2	TRBJ1-1	14	CASSEAGGSTEAFF
TRBV11-3	TRBJ1-4	15	CASSSLGTGYEKLFF
TRBV12-5	TRBJ1-5	19	CASGQIRDGLTYSNQPQHF
TRBV7-7	TRBJ1-5	18	CASSLPVRVEMGNQPQHF
TRBV11-3	TRBJ2-6	16	CASSLVGGSGANVLTF
TRBV11-3	TRBJ2-2	16	CASSQTSGGSTGELFF
TRBV6-8	TRBJ1-3	16	CASSLRPRSSGNTIYF
TRBV30	TRBJ1-4	14	CAWSEGGRNEKLFF
TRBV11-3	TRBJ1-2	16	CASSLGGFSAGYGYTF
TRBV7-1	TRBJ2-1	15	CASTPQGGQYNEQFF
TRBV5-1	TRBJ2-2	17	CASSNPASGRETGELFF
TRBV30	TRBJ2-1	12	CAWGDYNNEQFF
TRBV11-3	TRBJ2-2	16	CASSMGLAGGVGELFF
TRBV6-8	TRBJ2-3	15	CASSYPGFGGDTQYF
TRBV5-1	TRBJ2-1	16	CASSTHPGGGYNEQFF
TRBV11-3	TRBJ1-4	15	CASSLQGATNEKLFF
TRBV7-8	TRBJ1-3	13	CASSRTAGNTIYF
TRBV22-1	TRBJ1-5	14	CASSWYQGDQPQHF
TRBV11-3	TRBJ1-4	14	CASSLDATNEKLFF
TRBV14	TRBJ2-2	15	CASSQALGRAGELFF